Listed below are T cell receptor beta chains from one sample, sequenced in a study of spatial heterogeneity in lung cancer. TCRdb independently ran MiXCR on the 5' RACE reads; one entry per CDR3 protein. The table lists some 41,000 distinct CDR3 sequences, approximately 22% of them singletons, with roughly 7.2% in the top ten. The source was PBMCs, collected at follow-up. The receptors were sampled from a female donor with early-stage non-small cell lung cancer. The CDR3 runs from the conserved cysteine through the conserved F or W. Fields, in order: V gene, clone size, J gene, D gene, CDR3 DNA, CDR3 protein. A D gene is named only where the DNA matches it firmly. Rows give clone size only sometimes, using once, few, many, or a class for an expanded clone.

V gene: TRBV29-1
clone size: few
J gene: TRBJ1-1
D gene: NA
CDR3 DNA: TGCAGCGTTGTGAGTCCCTCCTATGAAGCTTTCTTT
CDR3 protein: CSVVSPSYEAFF

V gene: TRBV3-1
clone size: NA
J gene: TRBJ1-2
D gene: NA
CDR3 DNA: TGTGCCAGCAGCCAAGAAATACAGGCGGGGGGCTACACCTTC
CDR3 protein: CASSQEIQAGGYTF

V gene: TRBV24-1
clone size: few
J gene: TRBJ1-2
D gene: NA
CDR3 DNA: TGTGCCACCAGTGATTTGGACAGGTCGCTGGCGTGGTTGGGGAAGTCCTTC
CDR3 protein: CATSDLDRSLAWLGKSF

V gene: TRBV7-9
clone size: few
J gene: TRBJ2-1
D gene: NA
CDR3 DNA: TGTGCCAGCAGCCACTTAAGACTATCCTCCGGTGAGCAGTTCTTC
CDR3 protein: CASSHLRLSSGEQFF

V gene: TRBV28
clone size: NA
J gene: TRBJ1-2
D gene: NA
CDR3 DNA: TGTGCCAGCAGTTTATTCAGGGCGTCCGGCTACACCTTC
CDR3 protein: CASSLFRASGYTF

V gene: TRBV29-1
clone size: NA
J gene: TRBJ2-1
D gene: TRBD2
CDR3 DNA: TGCAGCGTTCGAGCGGGACCGGGCAATGAGCAGTTCTTC
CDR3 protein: CSVRAGPGNEQFF

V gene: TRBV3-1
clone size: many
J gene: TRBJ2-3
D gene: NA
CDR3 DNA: TGTGCCAGCAGCCAAGATGGAGGCTTCTTCAGCACAGATACGCAGTATTTT
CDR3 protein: CASSQDGGFFSTDTQYF

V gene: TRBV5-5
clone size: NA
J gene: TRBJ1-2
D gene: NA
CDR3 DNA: TGTGCCAGCAGTAACCCCGGAATAGGGGGAAGCTATGGCTACACCTTC
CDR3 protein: CASSNPGIGGSYGYTF

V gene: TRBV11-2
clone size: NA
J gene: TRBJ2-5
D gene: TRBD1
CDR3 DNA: TGTGCCAGCAGCATGACAGGGTATGGTCAAGAGACCCAGTACTTC
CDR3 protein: CASSMTGYGQETQYF

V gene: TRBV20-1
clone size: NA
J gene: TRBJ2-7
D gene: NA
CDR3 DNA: TGCAGTGCTGCGGCTGGAAGCTCCTACGAGCAGTACTTC
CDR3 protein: CSAAAGSSYEQYF

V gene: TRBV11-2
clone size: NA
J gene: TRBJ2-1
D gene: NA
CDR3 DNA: TGTGCCAGCAGCGCACAGGGTTATGAGCAGTTCTTC
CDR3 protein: CASSAQGYEQFF

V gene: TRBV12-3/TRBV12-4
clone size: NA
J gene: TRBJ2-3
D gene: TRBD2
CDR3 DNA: TGTGCCAGCAGGAAAAGCGGGGGTACAGATACGCAGTATTTT
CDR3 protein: CASRKSGGTDTQYF

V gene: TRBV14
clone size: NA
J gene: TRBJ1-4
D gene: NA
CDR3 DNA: TGTGCCAGCAGCCAAGATTCAGTTTTCGATCGCCGGGTCGGATCAACTAATGAAAAACTGTTTTTT
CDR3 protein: CASSQDSVFDRRVGSTNEKLFF

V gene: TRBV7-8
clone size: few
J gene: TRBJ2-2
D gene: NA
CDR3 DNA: TGTGCCAGCAGCTTCGGGCGGGGAAACACCGGGGAGCTGTTTTTT
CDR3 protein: CASSFGRGNTGELFF

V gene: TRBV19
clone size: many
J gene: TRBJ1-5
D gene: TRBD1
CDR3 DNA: TGTGCCAGTAGCGGGACAGGGGGTGGCAATCAGCCCCAGCATTTT
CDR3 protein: CASSGTGGGNQPQHF

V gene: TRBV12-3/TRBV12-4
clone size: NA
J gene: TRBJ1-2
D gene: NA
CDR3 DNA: TGTGCCAGCAGTTTTGGGAACTATGGCTACACCTTC
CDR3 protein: CASSFGNYGYTF

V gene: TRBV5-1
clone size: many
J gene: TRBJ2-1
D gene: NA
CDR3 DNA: TGCGCCAGCAGCTTGGCCTTGGCGGAGCAGTTCTTC
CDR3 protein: CASSLALAEQFF

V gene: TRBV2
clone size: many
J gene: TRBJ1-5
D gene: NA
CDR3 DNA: TGTGCCAGCAGAAGGGATAGCAATCAGCCCCAGCATTTT
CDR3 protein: CASRRDSNQPQHF

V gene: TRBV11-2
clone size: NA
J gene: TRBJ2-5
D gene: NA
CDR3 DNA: TGTGCCAGCAGCCTACTTAGCAGCCAAGAGACCCAGTACTTC
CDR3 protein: CASSLLSSQETQYF

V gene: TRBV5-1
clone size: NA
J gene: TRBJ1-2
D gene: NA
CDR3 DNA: TGCGCCAGCAGCTTGTCTCTTATATCTTTTAACGACTATGGCTACACCTTC
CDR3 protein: CASSLSLISFNDYGYTF

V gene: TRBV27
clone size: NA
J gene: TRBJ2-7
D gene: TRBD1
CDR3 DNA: TGTGCCAGCAGTCGATCCGGGACAGGGCTATCCTACGAGCAGTACTTC
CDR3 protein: CASSRSGTGLSYEQYF

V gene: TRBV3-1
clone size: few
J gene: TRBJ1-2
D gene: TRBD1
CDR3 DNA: TGTGCCAGCAGCCAAGATCGGACAGGGCGAGGCTACACCTTC
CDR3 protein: CASSQDRTGRGYTF

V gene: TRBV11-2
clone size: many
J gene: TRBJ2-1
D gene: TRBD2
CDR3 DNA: TGTGCCAGCAGCTCGTTTAGCGGGGAGTCCTACAATGAGCAGTTCTTC
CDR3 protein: CASSSFSGESYNEQFF